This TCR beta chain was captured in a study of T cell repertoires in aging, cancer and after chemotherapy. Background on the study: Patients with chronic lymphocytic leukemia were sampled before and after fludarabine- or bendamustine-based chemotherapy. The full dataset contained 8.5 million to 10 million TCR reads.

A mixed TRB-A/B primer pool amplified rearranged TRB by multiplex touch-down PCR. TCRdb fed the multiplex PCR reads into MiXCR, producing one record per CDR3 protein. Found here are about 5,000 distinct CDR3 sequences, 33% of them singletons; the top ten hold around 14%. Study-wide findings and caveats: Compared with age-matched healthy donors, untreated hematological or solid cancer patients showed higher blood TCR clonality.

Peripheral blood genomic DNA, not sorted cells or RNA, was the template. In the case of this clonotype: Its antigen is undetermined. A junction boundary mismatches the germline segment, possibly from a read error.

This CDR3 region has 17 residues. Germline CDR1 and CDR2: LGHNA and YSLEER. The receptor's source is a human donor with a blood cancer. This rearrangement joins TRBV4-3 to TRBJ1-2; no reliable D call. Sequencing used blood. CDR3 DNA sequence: TGTGCCAGCAGCCAAGATCTATGGAACAGCGCTAACTATGGCTACACCTTC. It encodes CASSQDLWNSANYGYTF.